The source of this TCR beta chain is a study of CXCR4 blockade with PD-1 therapy in pancreatic cancer. With 6 bases removed from V and 0 bases from J, the gap between germline ends came to 10 bases. Germline loops: CDR1 SNHLY, CDR2 FYNNEI. This CDR3 is built from 14 residues. The assay was immunoSEQ multiplex PCR, and TCRdb's table has in-frame clones only and misses some. The table records 2,000 to 3,000 clones, roughly half of them present only once. Material: tumor tissue. This rearrangement joins TRBV2 to TRBJ2-3; no definite D call. This TCR derives from a human donor with pancreatic ductal adenocarcinoma. As DNA, the CDR3 is TGTGCCAGCAGGGGTACAGCTAGCACAGATACGCAGTATTTT. It translates to CASRGTASTDTQYF.